These T cell receptor beta chains were read from a single sample in a study of shared T cell receptors in the human thymus. Here immunoSEQ multiplex PCR was the method, and the copy in TCRdb shows in-frame clones only, minus some. The sample yields roughly 700,000 clones, approximately 87% seen once. The same sample was also used in a study of human thymus T cells.

Sequenced input: thymocytes. The receptors were gathered from a boy younger than two with a congenital heart defect. Both conserved end residues are part of each CDR3. D genes are given only for firm matches. The size entry is marked missing in some rows and otherwise reads once, few, many or a size class.

d_call: TRBD2; v_call: TRBV4-2; clone_size: .; j_call: TRBJ2-5; cdr3_aa: CASSQAPRTSGRSETQYF; cdr3_nt: TGTGCCAGCAGCCAAGCGCCGCGGACTAGCGGGAGAAGTGAGACCCAGTACTTC
d_call: TRBD1; v_call: TRBV7-9; clone_size: .; j_call: TRBJ1-3; cdr3_aa: CASSSPDRVRTIYF; cdr3_nt: TGTGCCAGCAGCTCCCCGGACAGGGTGAGAACCATATATTTT
d_call: TRBD1; v_call: TRBV10-1; clone_size: .; j_call: TRBJ1-5; cdr3_aa: CASRGQYSNQPQHF; cdr3_nt: TGCGCCAGCAGGGGACAGTATAGCAATCAGCCCCAGCATTTT
d_call: .; v_call: TRBV6-1; clone_size: .; j_call: TRBJ2-3; cdr3_aa: CASSELAERADTQYF; cdr3_nt: TGTGCCAGCAGTGAATTAGCGGAACGGGCAGATACGCAGTATTTT
d_call: TRBD1; v_call: TRBV6-6; clone_size: .; j_call: TRBJ1-3; cdr3_aa: CASTPGQADSGNTIYF; cdr3_nt: TGTGCCAGCACCCCGGGACAGGCGGACTCTGGAAACACCATATATTTT
d_call: .; v_call: TRBV23-1; clone_size: .; j_call: TRBJ2-7; cdr3_aa: CASSGASNEQYF; cdr3_nt: TGCGCCAGCTCAGGGGCCTCTAACGAGCAGTACTTC
d_call: TRBD2; v_call: TRBV10-3; clone_size: .; j_call: TRBJ2-2; cdr3_aa: CAIRNSSGTNTGELFF; cdr3_nt: TGTGCCATCAGAAATAGTAGCGGGACTAACACCGGGGAGCTGTTTTTT
d_call: .; v_call: TRBV4-3; clone_size: few; j_call: TRBJ1-3; cdr3_aa: CASSLAGTHSGNTIYF; cdr3_nt: TGCGCCAGCAGCCTTGCCGGGACACACTCTGGAAACACCATATATTTT
d_call: TRBD1; v_call: TRBV7-9; clone_size: .; j_call: TRBJ2-7; cdr3_aa: CASSLDRGTSYEQYF; cdr3_nt: TGTGCCAGCAGCCTGGACAGGGGCACCTCCTACGAGCAGTACTTC
d_call: TRBD2; v_call: TRBV27; clone_size: .; j_call: TRBJ2-7; cdr3_aa: CASSSSVLADPKGQYF; cdr3_nt: TGTGCCAGCAGTTCCTCAGTTCTAGCGGACCCAAAGGGGCAGTACTTC
d_call: TRBD1; v_call: TRBV6-5; clone_size: .; j_call: TRBJ1-5; cdr3_aa: CASRGQADQPQHF; cdr3_nt: TGTGCCAGCAGGGGACAGGCTGATCAGCCCCAGCATTTT
d_call: TRBD2; v_call: TRBV4-1; clone_size: .; j_call: TRBJ2-1; cdr3_aa: CASSQGSERDYNEQFF; cdr3_nt: TGCGCCAGCAGCCAGGGTTCGGAGCGGGACTACAATGAGCAGTTCTTC
d_call: TRBD1; v_call: TRBV9; clone_size: .; j_call: TRBJ1-2; cdr3_aa: CASSVSDRGQDYGYTF; cdr3_nt: TGTGCCAGCAGCGTTAGCGACAGGGGACAGGACTATGGCTACACCTTC
d_call: .; v_call: TRBV11-2; clone_size: once; j_call: TRBJ1-5; cdr3_aa: CASSLIPGDQPQHF; cdr3_nt: TGTGCCAGCAGCTTAATCCCAGGCGATCAGCCCCAGCATTTT
d_call: TRBD2; v_call: TRBV5-1; clone_size: .; j_call: TRBJ2-3; cdr3_aa: CASSLRSRTSGGYSTDTQYF; cdr3_nt: TGCGCCAGCAGCTTGCGTTCCCGGACTAGCGGGGGGTATAGCACAGATACGCAGTATTTT
d_call: TRBD1; v_call: TRBV7-8; clone_size: .; j_call: TRBJ2-7; cdr3_aa: CASSKTGTREQYF; cdr3_nt: TGTGCCAGCAGCAAGACAGGGACGCGAGAGCAGTACTTC
d_call: TRBD1; v_call: TRBV5-1; clone_size: .; j_call: TRBJ2-1; cdr3_aa: CASSLRKRTGENEQFF; cdr3_nt: TGCGCCAGCAGCTTGAGGAAACGGACAGGGGAAAATGAGCAGTTCTTC
d_call: TRBD2; v_call: TRBV19; clone_size: .; j_call: TRBJ2-2; cdr3_aa: CASSSAGEGGELFF; cdr3_nt: TGTGCCAGTAGTTCCGCGGGAGAAGGCGGGGAGCTGTTTTTT
d_call: .; v_call: TRBV11-2; clone_size: .; j_call: TRBJ2-7; cdr3_aa: CASSLGDNEQYF; cdr3_nt: TGTGCCAGCAGCTTAGGTGACAACGAGCAGTACTTC
d_call: .; v_call: TRBV23-1; clone_size: .; j_call: TRBJ2-7; cdr3_aa: CASSRERENSYEQYF; cdr3_nt: TGCGCCAGCAGTAGAGAACGGGAGAACTCCTACGAGCAGTACTTC
d_call: TRBD1; v_call: TRBV28; clone_size: few; j_call: TRBJ2-7; cdr3_aa: CASSSAGQGGYEQYF; cdr3_nt: TGTGCCAGCAGTTCCGCCGGACAGGGAGGCTACGAGCAGTACTTC
d_call: .; v_call: TRBV5-1; clone_size: .; j_call: TRBJ2-5; cdr3_aa: CASSLDRRRVTQYF; cdr3_nt: TGCGCCAGCAGCTTGGATAGGAGGCGGGTGACCCAGTACTTC
d_call: .; v_call: TRBV15; clone_size: .; j_call: TRBJ1-2; cdr3_aa: CATSREARGADYGYTF; cdr3_nt: TGTGCCACCAGCAGAGAAGCGCGGGGGGCCGACTATGGCTACACCTTC
d_call: TRBD2; v_call: TRBV11-2; clone_size: once; j_call: TRBJ2-2; cdr3_aa: CASSPGLAPGELFF; cdr3_nt: TGTGCCAGCAGCCCAGGACTAGCTCCCGGGGAGCTGTTTTTT
d_call: TRBD2; v_call: TRBV5-1; clone_size: .; j_call: TRBJ2-3; cdr3_aa: CASSVLAGGPSTDTQYF; cdr3_nt: TGCGCCAGCAGCGTCCTAGCGGGAGGCCCTAGCACAGATACGCAGTATTTT
d_call: .; v_call: TRBV12-5; clone_size: .; j_call: TRBJ2-1; cdr3_aa: CASGLVRGGEQRDNEQFF; cdr3_nt: TGTGCTAGTGGTTTGGTACGGGGAGGCGAGCAGAGAGACAATGAGCAGTTCTTC
d_call: .; v_call: TRBV4-1; clone_size: once; j_call: TRBJ2-7; cdr3_aa: CASSHTLAEGSYEQYF; cdr3_nt: TGCGCCAGCAGCCACACTCTAGCAGAGGGATCCTACGAGCAGTACTTC
d_call: TRBD1; v_call: TRBV7-2; clone_size: .; j_call: TRBJ1-5; cdr3_aa: CASSLDWRTGNSNQPQHF; cdr3_nt: TGTGCCAGCAGCTTGGATTGGCGGACAGGGAATAGCAATCAGCCCCAGCATTTT
d_call: .; v_call: TRBV27; clone_size: once; j_call: TRBJ2-4; cdr3_aa: CASSPRAPRRGNIQYF; cdr3_nt: TGTGCCAGCAGTCCCCGCGCCCCGAGGCGAGGAAACATTCAGTACTTC
d_call: .; v_call: TRBV19; clone_size: .; j_call: TRBJ1-4; cdr3_aa: CASSRQVATNEKLFF; cdr3_nt: TGTGCCAGTAGCCGACAGGTTGCAACTAATGAAAAACTGTTTTTT